Listed here are 28 T cell receptor beta chains from one sample, sequenced in a study of blood T cells in healthy people across ages. Through a sample-barcoded 5' primer and a J-beta primer mix, a second PCR was run for 7 to 11 cycles. MiXCR, applied by TCRdb to the 5' RACE reads, yields one record per CDR3 protein. This sample has 1.2 million to 1.5 million distinct CDR3 sequences, with almost 60% found just once. The sequenced material came from blood. The source of these receptors is a man between 18 and 29 years old in good health.

This clonotype was picked up many times. Its ends do not fully match the called genes, so a read error is possible. The chain joins TRBV27 to TRBJ2-7; TRBD1 agrees at 7 bases. This CDR3 contains 14 residues. In germline, CDR1 is MNHEY, CDR2 SMNVEV (reference sequence). CDR3 in amino acids: CASSLSAGGYEQYF. Written as DNA, the CDR3 is TGTGCCAGCAGCTTATCGGCAGGGGGCTACGAGCAGTACTTC.

The chain carries TRBV7-2 and TRBJ1-1, with a possible D match to TRBD1 (5 bases). Germline V gene sequence: CDR1 SGHTA, CDR2 FQGNSA. V was clipped by 4 bases and J by 13 bases, with 19 bases between them. The CDR3 runs to 13 residues. The CDR3 loop is CASSSSLKGRVFF. DNA of the CDR3: TGTGCCAGCAGCTCCTCCTTAAAGGGGCGGGTTTTCTTT.

This chain joins TRBV5-1 and TRBJ2-1; either TRBD1 or TRBD2 may supply D (5 bases each). CDR1 SGHRS and CDR2 YFSETQ come from the germline V gene. Deletions cut 4 bases from V and 7 bases from J, with 15 bases between. CDR3 length: 14 amino acids. The CDR3 is CASSVGEMRNEQFF. The CDR3 nucleotides read TGCGCCAGCAGCGTAGGGGAGATGAGGAATGAGCAGTTCTTC.

Turning to this clonotype: A read error may account for a junction end that differs from germline. The V call is TRBV28, the J call TRBJ1-5; 7 bases are a match to TRBD1. In germline, CDR1 is MDHEN, CDR2 SYDVKM. CDR3 size: 16 residues. CDR3 nucleotides: TGTGCCAGCAGGACCACAGGGGAGGCCCTAAGGGTGCCCCGGCATTTT. Its translation is CASRTTGEALRVPRHF.

The J gene is TRBJ2-3, the V gene TRBV12-3 or TRBV12-4; 7 positions match TRBD2. Trimming at V came to 3 bases and at J to 6 bases, leaving 6 bases not matched to a gene. The CDR3 sequence is 14 residues long. CDR3 loop: CASSFVLARDTQYF. The CDR3 region has the DNA TGTGCCAGCAGTTTCGTACTAGCGCGCGATACGCAGTATTTT.

V gene TRBV9 combines with J gene TRBJ1-3; D unclear. CDR1 and CDR2 (germline): SGDLS, YYNGEE. The length of the CDR3 is 13 residues. V was cut by 3 bases and J by 0 bases, with 4 bases left in between. CDR3 residues: CASSGHSGNTIYF. CDR3 nucleotide sequence: TGTGCCAGCAGCGGCCACTCTGGAAACACCATATATTTT.

The chain recombines TRBV12-3 or TRBV12-4 with TRBJ2-4; 12 bases map to TRBD2. The V segment lost 6 bases and the J segment 4 bases; nucleotides outside the gene matches: 1. The CDR3 has 14 amino acids. The CDR3 DNA is TGTGCCAGCAGCACTAGCGGGGGGAAAAACATTCAGTACTTC. This gives the protein CASSTSGGKNIQYF.

As to this clonotype: The germline gene is not matched at one end of the junction; a read error may be the cause. The rearrangement uses TRBV3-1 and TRBJ2-1; D gene ambiguous. The V gene's germline CDR1 is LGHDT and CDR2 YNNKEL (reference sequence). CDR3 length equals 15 residues. CDR3 protein: CASSQGTKTYNAQFF. Written as DNA, the CDR3 is TGTGCCAGCAGCCAAGGGACCAAGACCTACAATGCGCAGTTCTTC.

The chain joins TRBV6-5 to TRBJ1-2; D might be TRBD1 (6 bases). The CDR3 has 16 residues. Germline values: CDR1 MNHEY, CDR2 SVGAGI. V was clipped by 4 bases and J by 3 bases, with 18 bases between them. The CDR3 is CASSSNPRGRDYGYTF. The DNA of the CDR3 is TGTGCCAGCAGTTCCAACCCCAGGGGTCGGGACTATGGCTACACCTTC.

The rearrangement uses TRBV6-2 or TRBV6-3 and TRBJ2-4; 7 bases fit TRBD1. The J call may be mistaken, given a closer DNA end match to TRBJ2-5. The CDR3 consists of 15 residues. Germline CDR1 MNHEY, CDR2 SVGEGT. CDR3 in DNA: TGTGCCAGCAGTTACGGGGGACAGTTCCAAGAGACCCAGTACTTC. Its translation is CASSYGGQFQETQYF.

This chain links TRBV6-2 or TRBV6-3 with TRBJ2-1; no clear D gene. The CDR3 spans 14 residues. V was clipped by 8 bases and J by 6 bases, with 17 bases between them. The germline gives CDR1 MNHEY, CDR2 SVGEGT. The CDR3 loop reads CASLRRSTINEQFF. CDR3 nucleotides: TGTGCCAGCCTTCGGCGCTCCACTATCAATGAGCAGTTCTTC.

The V call is TRBV11-2, the J call TRBJ2-7, with TRBD1 matching over 7 bases. V was pared by 1 base and J by 5 bases, with 11 bases of the junction left unmatched. CDR1 is SGHAT and CDR2 is FQNNGV in the germline V gene. CDR3 length: 16 amino acids. CDR3 residues: CASSLVVRQGKNEQYF. For the CDR3, the DNA is TGTGCCAGCAGCTTAGTCGTGCGACAGGGAAAGAACGAGCAGTACTTC.

For the CDR3, the DNA is TGCGCCAGCAGCCAAGATCCCACGAGGACCGGACAGGGGAGACATGGCTACACCTTC. Its translation is CASSQDPTRTGQGRHGYTF. This rearrangement joins TRBV4-1 to TRBJ1-2, with 9 bases that match TRBD1. The germline gives CDR1 MGHRA, CDR2 YSYEKL. With 0 bases clipped from V and 6 bases from J, the junction kept 17 bases outside the gene matches. The CDR3 spans 19 residues.

The chain uses TRBV9 and TRBJ2-5, with D maybe TRBD1 (5 bases). The germline V gene encodes CDR1 SGDLS and CDR2 YYNGEE. Between the trimmed V and J ends, which lost 4 bases and 2 bases, there was a span of 15 bases. This CDR3 contains 15 residues. DNA for the CDR3: TGTGCCAGCAGCCCAACTCTACAGGCTCAAGAGACCCAGTACTTC. It is translated as CASSPTLQAQETQYF. Full variable domain (missing parts from reference TRBV9 and TRBJ2-5): DSGVTQTPKHLITATGQRVTLRCSPRSGDLSVYWYQQSLDQGLQFLIQYYNGEERAKGNILERFSAQQFPDLHSELNLSSLELGDSALYFCASSPTLQAQETQYFGPGTRLLVL.

This chain links TRBV29-1 with TRBJ2-6; 7 bases align to TRBD1. CDR3 length equals 13 residues. CDR1 and CDR2 from the germline V gene are SQVTM and ANQGSEA. J was trimmed by 8 bases and V by 6 bases; bases with no gene match: 7. The CDR3 spells CSVKNRGTNVLTF. CDR3 coding DNA: TGCAGCGTAAAAAACAGGGGAACCAACGTCCTGACTTTC.

CDR3 in DNA: TGTGCCAGCAGTACCGGGACAGGGGGCGGAAACACCATATATTTT. Translation: CASSTGTGGGNTIYF. The chain links TRBV13 to TRBJ1-3; 12 nucleotides align to TRBD1. J gave up 4 bases and V 6 bases, and 4 bases lay outside the gene matches. Germline V gene sequence: CDR1 PRHDT, CDR2 FYEKMQ (reference sequence). The CDR3 consists of 15 residues. Full variable domain (outside the CDR3, taken from reference TRBV13 and TRBJ1-3): AAGVIQSPRHLIKEKRETATLKCYPIPRHDTVYWYQQGPGQDPQFLISFYEKMQSDKGSIPDRFSAQQFSDYHSELNMSSLELGDSALYFCASSTGTGGGNTIYFGEGSWLTVV.

The genes are TRBV5-6 and TRBJ2-6, with TRBD1 matching 12 bases. Per germline, CDR1 SGHDT and CDR2 YYEEEE. V shed 0 bases, J shed 4 bases, and the junction held 5 bases outside the gene matches. This CDR3 has 18 amino acids. In DNA form, the CDR3 reads TGTGCCAGCAGCTTGGCGGGACAGGGGGCGTACGGGGCCAACGTCCTGACTTTC. Translating gives CASSLAGQGAYGANVLTF.

This clonotype has a single count. The chain uses TRBV20-1 and TRBJ2-1; D might be TRBD1 or TRBD2, each matching 6 bases. This CDR3 has 15 residues. Trimming took 5 bases from V and 7 from J, leaving 21 bases between them. Germline CDR1 DFQATT, CDR2 SNEGSKA (reference sequence). The CDR3: CSAARGDKPGNEQFF. CDR3 sequence (DNA): TGCAGTGCTGCGAGGGGGGACAAACCGGGGAATGAGCAGTTCTTC.

A single count supports this clonotype. The chain recombines TRBV15 with TRBJ2-7, with D perhaps matching TRBD1 (5 bases). The CDR3 is 13 residues long. The V gene's germline CDR1 is LNHNV and CDR2 YYDKDF (reference sequence). Trimming left V 5 bases short and J 2 bases short, with 10 bases between. As DNA, the CDR3 is TGTGCCACCAGCGGTGACAGCCCCTACGAGCAGTACTTC. Translated, it gives CATSGDSPYEQYF. Filled out from reference TRBV15 and TRBJ2-7, the complete variable domain reads DAMVIQNPRYQVTQFGKPVTLSCSQTLNHNVMYWYQQKSSQAPKLLFHYYDKDFNNEADTPDNFQSRRPNTSFCFLDIRSPGLGDTAMYLCATSGDSPYEQYFGPGTRLTVT.

V gene TRBV12-3 or TRBV12-4 combines with J gene TRBJ1-1, with 7 bases that match TRBD1. V shed 6 bases, J shed 1 base, and the junction held 5 bases outside the gene matches. The CDR3 has 14 amino acids. The CDR3 region has the DNA TGTGCCAGCAGGCGGGACAGTGGGAACACTGAAGCTTTCTTT. Amino acids: CASRRDSGNTEAFF.

As for this clonotype: At one end, the junction sequence differs from germline, possibly due to a read error. DNA for the CDR3: TGTGCCAGCAGTTATCTGGCGGGAGTCTCCGACAATGAGCAGTTCTTC. Translation: CASSYLAGVSDNEQFF. The chain couples TRBV6-5 to TRBJ2-1; 7 bases are shared with TRBD2. Germline V gene lookup returns CDR1 MNHEY and CDR2 SVGAGI. The CDR3 spans 16 residues.

This clonotype has just a few counts. J is TRBJ2-7 and V is TRBV15; 14 bases align to TRBD2. The CDR3 is 14 residues long. V gave up 5 bases and J gave up 4 bases; unmatched junction bases: 1. The germline V gene encodes CDR1 LNHNV and CDR2 YYDKDF (reference sequence). CDR3 residues: CATSGLAGGYEQYF. The CDR3 coding sequence is TGTGCCACCAGCGGACTAGCGGGAGGTTACGAGCAGTACTTC.

The chain carries TRBV4-1 and TRBJ1-2; D gene uncertain. The CDR3 loop spans 17 amino acids. Trimming removed 4 bases from V and 6 bases from J, with 24 bases in between. Germline-derived CDR1 and CDR2 are MGHRA and YSYEKL. CDR3 protein: CASSLTSGSTYTDGYTF. Here the CDR3 DNA reads TGCGCCAGCAGCCTTACCTCGGGGTCTACCTATACGGATGGCTACACCTTC.

This clonotype appeared a single time. V gene TRBV7-2 combines with J gene TRBJ1-6; no clear D. Trimming shortened V by 5 bases and J by 8 bases, and 10 bases separated the two germline ends. CDR1 and CDR2 (germline): SGHTA, FQGNSA. This CDR3 region has 13 residues. Written as DNA, the CDR3 is TGTGCCAGCAGCCCCTCCGTTTATTCACCCCTCCACTTT. Amino acid sequence: CASSPSVYSPLHF.

This clonotype was picked up a small number of times. The genes are TRBV15 and TRBJ1-6; 9 nucleotides align to TRBD1. CDR3 length equals 13 residues. After removal of 8 bases from V and 7 bases from J, the junction contained 3 bases not matched to a gene. From germline, CDR1 is LNHNV and CDR2 YYDKDF (reference sequence). CDR3 in DNA: TGTGCCACCCGGGACAGGGAGAATTCACCCCTCCACTTT. This sequence encodes CATRDRENSPLHF.

The chain links TRBV4-1 to TRBJ2-7; TRBD2 agrees at 10 bases. V gave up 2 bases and J gave up 7 bases; unmatched junction bases: 8. CDR3 length equals 15 residues. From germline, CDR1 is MGHRA and CDR2 YSYEKL. The CDR3 nucleotides read TGCGCCAGCAGCCAAACTAGCGGGGACTACAATGAGCAGTACTTC. Translated, it gives CASSQTSGDYNEQYF.

The J gene is TRBJ1-6, the V gene TRBV15; the D gene is possibly TRBD1 (6 bases). CDR1 is LNHNV, CDR2 YYDKDF, per germline (reference sequence). Trimming removed 9 bases from V and 4 bases from J, with 10 bases in between. The CDR3 has 13 amino acids. The CDR3 loop is CATKTGYNSPLHF. Here the CDR3 DNA reads TGTGCCACGAAGACAGGATATAATTCACCCCTCCACTTT. The whole variable domain, filled in from reference TRBV15 and TRBJ1-6, reads DAMVIQNPRYQVTQFGKPVTLSCSQTLNHNVMYWYQQKSSQAPKLLFHYYDKDFNNEADTPDNFQSRRPNTSFCFLDIRSPGLGDTAMYLCATKTGYNSPLHFGNGTRLTVT.

This chain links TRBV6-1 with TRBJ1-2; D not resolved. This CDR3 has 16 amino acids. The V end was cut by 1 base, the J end by 4 bases, with 16 bases between. The germline CDR1 and CDR2 sequences are MNHNS and SASEGT. The CDR3 loop reads CASSEGSGGSGYGYTF. The DNA of the CDR3 is TGTGCCAGCAGTGAAGGGTCGGGCGGCAGCGGCTATGGCTACACCTTC.